The sequence of this TCR beta chain was determined in a study of monozygotic twins with inflammatory bowel disease. Study-wide findings and caveats: Relative to healthy twins, IBD patients had fewer clonotypes in common with others, a gap that was especially apparent with disease activity. Lower TCRbeta diversity (inverse Simpson) was seen in IBD patients than in healthy co-twins.

In the case of this clonotype: Its antigen is still unknown.

Donors each contributed one blood sample measuring 2 to 2.5 ml. The team made cDNA by running eight separate reactions for each sample. One entry per CDR3 protein, without DNA, is what TCRdb gives after re-calling the 5' RACE reads. This sample lists about 160,000 distinct CDR3 sequences; its ten largest clones have approximately 2.8%. The TCR comes from a human donor with ulcerative colitis or Crohn's disease, or a healthy co-twin of an affected twin (not recorded which). The sequencing input was blood.

The CDR3 spells CASRQGGLEQYF. The chain recombines TRBV27 with TRBJ2-7. Germline V gene lookup returns CDR1 MNHEY and CDR2 SMNVEV (reference sequence). This CDR3 spans 12 amino acids.